These 15 T cell receptor beta chains originate from one sample sequenced in a study of shared clonotypes between healthy human individuals. Clones were read by immunoSEQ multiplex PCR, and TCRdb kept only the in-frame ones, dropping some. The sample holds 2 million to 2.5 million clones, approximately 94% seen once. The sequencing sample was made of naive CD4+ T cells sorted from blood. The subset: CD45RA+ positively selected. The receptors were sampled from a man between 18 and 29 years old in good health.

This clone was counted between two and nine times. The V call is TRBV20-1, the J call TRBJ1-5; D unclear. The CDR3 length is 11 residues. Trimming shortened V by 5 bases and J by 4 bases, and 6 bases separated the two germline ends. Germline V gives CDR1 DFQATT, CDR2 SNEGSKA (reference sequence). CDR3 protein: CSAVQNQPQHF. In nucleotides, the CDR3 is TGCAGTGCTGTACAGAATCAGCCCCAGCATTTT.

Of note for this clone: Other nucleotide sequences from this sample produce the same CDR3. The J gene is TRBJ2-5, the V gene TRBV20-1; D gene unclear. V shed 5 bases and J shed 5 bases, with 0 bases lying between them. Germline V lookup: CDR1 DFQATT, CDR2 SNEGSKA (reference sequence). CDR3 size: 8 residues. The CDR3 sequence is CSAETQYF. CDR3 DNA sequence: TGCAGTGCTGAGACCCAGTACTTC.

The chain employs TRBV28 and TRBJ1-2; TRBD1 is a possible D gene (6 bases). CDR3 size: 14 residues. CDR1 MDHEN and CDR2 SYDVKM come from the germline V gene. V lost 10 bases and J lost 2, with 17 bases in between. CDR3 sequence (DNA): TGTGCCATCCGAGGTCCAGGGGAAAACTATGGCTACACCTTC. This encodes CAIRGPGENYGYTF.

The genes are TRBV7-6 and TRBJ2-2, with 12 bases fitting TRBD2. Germline loops: CDR1 SGHVS, CDR2 FNYEAQ. Losses at the gene ends were 0 bases for V and 2 bases for J; bases not matched to a gene: 4. The CDR3 extends over 18 amino acids. For the CDR3, the DNA is TGTGCCAGCAGCTTAGCGGCTAGCGGGGGGGCCAACACCGGGGAGCTGTTTTTT. Its translation is CASSLAASGGANTGELFF. The variable domain in full, with the rest retrieved from reference TRBV7-6 and TRBJ2-2, is GAGVSQSPRYKVTKRGQDVALRCDPISGHVSLYWYRQALGQGPEFLTYFNYEAQQDKSGLPNDRFSAERPEGSISTLTIQRTEQRDSAMYRCASSLAASGGANTGELFFGEGSRLTVL.

The J gene is TRBJ2-2, the V gene TRBV19, with unresolved D. The germline V gene encodes CDR1 LNHDA and CDR2 SQIVND (reference sequence). Trimming left V 3 bases short and J 4 bases short, with 12 bases between. The CDR3 is 15 amino acids. CDR3 residues: CASSIPTESTGELFF. CDR3 nucleotide sequence: TGTGCCAGTAGTATTCCCACTGAATCCACCGGGGAGCTGTTTTTT.

This rearrangement joins TRBV6-1 to TRBJ1-3, with D possibly matching TRBD1 (5 bases). V dropped 6 bases and J dropped 3 bases, with 15 bases sitting between them. This CDR3 has 15 residues. Per the germline V gene, CDR1 is MNHNS and CDR2 is SASEGT. The CDR3 sequence is CASSRDGQFGNTIYF. The CDR3 DNA reads as TGTGCCAGCAGCAGAGACGGACAATTTGGAAACACCATATATTTT.

This clone came up a few times. The J gene is TRBJ1-1, the V gene TRBV10-3; tentatively, D is TRBD1 (6 bases). The ends were cut back, 7 bases at V and 0 bases at J, with 9 bases in the middle. The germline V gene has CDR1 ENHRY and CDR2 SYGVKD. The CDR3 is 13 amino acids. The CDR3 spells CAIMDSMNTEAFF. The CDR3, as DNA: TGTGCCATCATGGACAGCATGAACACTGAAGCTTTCTTT.

With respect to this clone: This sample also contains other DNA sequences that code for the same CDR3. The rearrangement links TRBV9 to TRBJ2-1; D remains ambiguous. V was shortened by 4 bases and J by 4 bases, with 6 bases between the two germline ends. Germline V gives CDR1 SGDLS, CDR2 YYNGEE. CDR3 length equals 12 residues. The CDR3 is CASSPSYNEQFF. CDR3 in DNA: TGTGCCAGCAGCCCCAGTTACAATGAGCAGTTCTTC.

This chain joins TRBV9 and TRBJ1-6; D gene unclear. The CDR3 spans 15 residues. Germline V lookup: CDR1 SGDLS, CDR2 YYNGEE. Trimming pared 0 bases from V and 5 bases from J, leaving 9 bases between. The DNA of the CDR3 is TGTGCCAGCAGCGTAGATGGGTACGATAATTCACCCCTCCACTTT. Protein: CASSVDGYDNSPLHF.

This chain uses TRBV6-6 with TRBJ1-1; D not resolved. Trimming removed 5 bases from V and 1 base from J, with 8 bases in between. The germline gives CDR1 MNHNY, CDR2 SVGAGI (reference sequence). The CDR3 runs to 13 residues. The CDR3 sequence: CASSKTKNTEAFF. The CDR3 coding sequence is TGTGCCAGCAGTAAGACAAAGAACACTGAAGCTTTCTTT.

The chain combines TRBV9 with TRBJ2-7, with 11 positions matching TRBD2. Germline V gene sequence: CDR1 SGDLS, CDR2 YYNGEE. Trimming cost V 0 bases and J 1 base; bases outside gene matches: 9. The CDR3 runs 18 residues. The CDR3 spells CASSVAITSGRLSYEQYF. Written as DNA, the CDR3 is TGTGCCAGCAGCGTAGCTATAACTAGCGGGAGATTATCCTACGAGCAGTACTTC.

The CDR3 nucleotides are TGTGCCAGCTCACCCCTGGAAGGTTCCGAGCAGTACTTC. Protein product: CASSPLEGSEQYF. The chain is built from TRBV18 and TRBJ2-7; unclear D gene. V dropped 3 bases and J dropped 6 bases, with 12 bases sitting between them. This CDR3 comprises 13 residues. The germline V gene encodes CDR1 KGHSH and CDR2 LQKENI.

V usage is TRBV10-1 and J usage is TRBJ2-3; tentatively, D is TRBD2 (6 bases). V was cut by 1 base and J by 4 bases, with 9 bases left in between. The CDR3 loop spans 14 amino acids. Per germline, CDR1 WNHNN and CDR2 SYGVQD (reference sequence). As DNA, the CDR3 is TGCGCCAGCAGTGAGTTTTGGGGGGCAGATACGCAGTATTTT. Its protein is CASSEFWGADTQYF.

The rearrangement links TRBV11-2 to TRBJ1-3; tentative D call: TRBD1 (5 bases). This CDR3 is built from 17 residues. V lost 4 bases and J 1 base, leaving 17 bases between the germline ends. Germline lookup yields CDR1 SGHAT and CDR2 FQNNGV. DNA for the CDR3: TGTGCCAGCAGCTACTTGACAGCGGTGGGATCTGGAAACACCATATATTTT. Its translation: CASSYLTAVGSGNTIYF.

The rearrangement links TRBV27 to TRBJ1-5, with TRBD1 matching 9 bases. The V and J ends lost 4 bases and 3 bases, in that order; junction bases with no gene match: 7. The CDR3 is made up of 16 amino acids. CDR1 and CDR2 from the germline V gene are MNHEY and SMNVEV (reference sequence). The CDR3 sequence is CASSYLDRGNNQPQHF. The CDR3, as DNA: TGTGCCAGCAGTTACTTGGACAGGGGAAACAATCAGCCCCAGCATTTT.